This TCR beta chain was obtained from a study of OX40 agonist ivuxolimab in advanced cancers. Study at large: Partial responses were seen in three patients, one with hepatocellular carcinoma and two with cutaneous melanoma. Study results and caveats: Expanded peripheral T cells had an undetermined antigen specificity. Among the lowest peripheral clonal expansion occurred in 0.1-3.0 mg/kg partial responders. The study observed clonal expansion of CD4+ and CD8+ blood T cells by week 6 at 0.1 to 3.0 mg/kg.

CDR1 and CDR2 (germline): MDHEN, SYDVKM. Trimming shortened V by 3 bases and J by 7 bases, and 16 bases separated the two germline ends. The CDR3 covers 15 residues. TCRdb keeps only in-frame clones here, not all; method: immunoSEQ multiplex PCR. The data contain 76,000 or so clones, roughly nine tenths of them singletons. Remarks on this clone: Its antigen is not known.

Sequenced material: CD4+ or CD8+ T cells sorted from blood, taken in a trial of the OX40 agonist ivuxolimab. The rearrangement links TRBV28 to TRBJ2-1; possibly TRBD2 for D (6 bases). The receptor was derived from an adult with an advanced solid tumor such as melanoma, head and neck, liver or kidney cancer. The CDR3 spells CASSFSVAERNEQFF. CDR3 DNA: TGTGCCAGCAGTTTCTCCGTAGCGGAACGGAATGAGCAGTTCTTC.